These 7 T cell receptor beta chains were sequenced from one sample in a study of chemoradiotherapy in HPV16-positive cancers. This table comes from immunoSEQ multiplex PCR, and its TCRdb copy is limited to in-frame clones, with some not included. The sample includes 20,000 to 25,000 clones, about 89% of them seen just once. Here the sequenced sample was blood, taken from a patient who underwent chemoradiotherapy. Receptors were obtained from a human donor with HPV-associated anogenital cancer.

This rearrangement joins TRBV15 to TRBJ2-5; TRBD1 aligns across 8 bases. The CDR3 is 14 residues long. Germline lookup yields CDR1 LNHNV and CDR2 YYDKDF (reference sequence). Trimming at V came to 3 bases and at J to 5 bases, leaving 5 bases not matched to a gene. The CDR3 loop is CATSRDRVVETQYF. In DNA form, the CDR3 reads TGTGCCACCAGCAGGGACAGGGTAGTGGAGACCCAGTACTTC.

V usage is TRBV6-1 and J usage is TRBJ1-2; D perhaps matches TRBD1 (5 bases). Germline CDR1 is MNHNS and CDR2 is SASEGT. V lost 0 bases to trimming and J lost 3 bases, with 14 bases between them. CDR3 length: 16 residues. The CDR3 nucleotides are TGTGCCAGCAGTGAAGCGCTTGGAGGGGATTACTATGGCTACACCTTC. Translating gives CASSEALGGDYYGYTF.

DNA of the CDR3: TGCGCCAGCAGCTTGGGGGGCACAGATACGCAGTATTTT. It specifies CASSLGGTDTQYF. The chain links TRBV5-1 to TRBJ2-3; D is undetermined. V lost 0 bases, J lost 1 base, and 3 bases lay in between. This CDR3 has 13 amino acids. Looked up from germline, CDR1 is SGHRS and CDR2 is YFSETQ.

V gene TRBV9 combines with J gene TRBJ2-3; D is possibly TRBD1 (5 bases). The CDR3 is 16 amino acids. V lost 4 bases to trimming and J lost 3 bases, with 18 bases between them. Looked up from germline, CDR1 is SGDLS and CDR2 is YYNGEE. CDR3 residues: CASSLRGESLTDTQYF. Written as DNA, the CDR3 is TGTGCCAGCAGCCTTAGGGGTGAGTCTTTGACAGATACGCAGTATTTT. The full variable domain, rest sourced from reference TRBV9 and TRBJ2-3, is DSGVTQTPKHLITATGQRVTLRCSPRSGDLSVYWYQQSLDQGLQFLIQYYNGEERAKGNILERFSAQQFPDLHSELNLSSLELGDSALYFCASSLRGESLTDTQYFGPGTRLTVL.

This clone showed up just once. The chain uses TRBV7-9 and TRBJ1-2; tentatively, D is TRBD1 (6 bases). This CDR3 spans 15 amino acids. V was clipped by 1 base and J by 8 bases, with 17 bases between them. The germline CDR1 and CDR2 sequences are SEHNR and FQNEAQ (reference sequence). The CDR3 loop is CASSLDGHRVAGYTF. CDR3 sequence (DNA): TGTGCCAGCAGCTTAGACGGGCACAGGGTCGCGGGCTACACCTTC.

This rearrangement joins TRBV15 to TRBJ1-2; a possible D gene is TRBD1 (5 bases). Germline CDR1 and CDR2: LNHNV and YYDKDF (reference sequence). The CDR3 is 14 residues long. V lost 3 bases and J 2 bases, leaving 10 bases between the germline ends. CDR3 amino acids: CATSRGDGNYGYTF. In nucleotides, the CDR3 is TGTGCCACCAGCAGGGGGGACGGAAACTATGGCTACACCTTC.

The rearrangement joins TRBV6-1 to TRBJ1-1, with a weak D call TRBD1 (6 bases). Per the germline V gene, CDR1 is MNHNS and CDR2 is SASEGT. V shed 4 bases and J shed 1 base, with 10 bases lying between them. The CDR3 spans 14 residues. The CDR3 DNA reads TGTGCCAGCAGTGTTTGGGGGCCGAACACTGAAGCTTTCTTT. Protein product: CASSVWGPNTEAFF.